Presented here are 30 T cell receptor beta chains from one specimen sequenced in a study of CD8+ T cells in alopecia areata. cDNA prepared by RNA extraction and subsequent reverse transcription served as the template for sequencing. Profiled with immunoSEQ multiplex PCR; TCRdb holds only in-frame clones, not every one. The sample has 15,000 to 20,000 clones, approximately 56% seen once. As to treatment: oral pan-JAK inhibitor, 5-10 mg twice daily. Collection of lesional scalp punch biopsies and peripheral blood was performed in alopecia areata patients. This sample comprised skin, obtained at week 4, from a patient treated with tofacitinib. These TCRs come from a human donor with alopecia areata.

Regarding this clone: The DNA is omitted, as the CDR3 cannot be located on it reliably, and the CDR3 follows TCRdb's listing. Other DNA sequences in the sample encode the same CDR3. V usage is TRBV9 and J usage is TRBJ2-2; the D segment call TRBD2 is taken from the table without a DNA check. The CDR3 region is 17 residues in length, termini included. Germline V CDR1 and CDR2: SGDLS, YYNGEE. The CDR3 reads CASSRAGRGVNPGELFF.

Here the CDR3 reads CAICGQQKNSPLHF. CDR3 nucleotides: TGTGCCATCTGCGGGCAGCAAAAAAATTCACCCCTCCACTTT. The chain has TRBV6-6 and TRBJ1-6; no clear D gene. Germline lookup yields CDR1 MNHNY and CDR2 SVGAGI (reference sequence). V shed 10 bases and J shed 7 bases, with 17 bases lying between them. The CDR3 is 14 residues long.

V is TRBV7-4 and J is TRBJ1-2; D gene unclear. The germline CDR1 and CDR2 sequences are SGHVT and SQSDAQ. V lost 1 base, J lost 4 bases, and 13 bases lay in between. The CDR3 sequence is 15 residues long. CDR3: CASSLGGGKFYGYTF. The CDR3 nucleotides read TGTGCCAGCAGCTTAGGTGGAGGGAAATTCTATGGCTACACCTTC.

This clone is categorized as medium-sized. This chain connects TRBV5-4 to TRBJ2-3; 12 bases are a match to TRBD1. This CDR3 is 16 amino acids long. Germline-derived CDR1 and CDR2 are SGHNT and YYREEE (reference sequence). V dropped 1 base and J dropped 4; count of bases not matched to a gene: 4. CDR3 nucleotide sequence: TGTGCCAGCAGCTTGATCGGGACAGGGGGCGCAGATACGCAGTATTTT. Amino acid sequence: CASSLIGTGGADTQYF.

V is TRBV28 and J is TRBJ2-1; 9 bases match TRBD1. V lost 8 bases to trimming and J lost 4 bases; unmatched junction nucleotides: 9. Germline V lookup: CDR1 MDHEN, CDR2 SYDVKM. This CDR3 is built from 15 residues. Written as DNA, the CDR3 is TGTGCCAGCCGACTCCGGGACAGGGCTTACAATGAGCAGTTCTTC. Amino acid sequence: CASRLRDRAYNEQFF.

This clone was picked up one time. The CDR3, as DNA: TGTGCCAGCAGCTCGGGTCTTTTCTACGAGCAGTACTTC. Translated, it gives CASSSGLFYEQYF. The J gene is TRBJ2-7, the V gene TRBV4-2; unclear D gene. V was clipped by 5 bases and J by 3 bases, with 11 bases between them. Looked up from germline, CDR1 is LGHNA and CDR2 is YNFKEQ. This CDR3 contains 13 residues.

CDR3 protein: CASRPSGGAQANEETQYF. In DNA form, the CDR3 reads TGTGCCAGCAGGCCTAGCGGGGGGGCCCAGGCGAACGAAGAGACCCAGTACTTC. The chain is built from TRBV4-2 and TRBJ2-5, with TRBD2 matching 12 bases. Germline CDR1 and CDR2: LGHNA and YNFKEQ. This CDR3 is 18 amino acids long. J was trimmed by 3 bases and V by 6 bases; bases with no gene match: 14.

This clone was counted between two and nine times. The chain is built from TRBV2 and TRBJ2-5; 10 bases map to TRBD1. V trimming: 4 bases; J trimming: 7 bases; junction bases outside the gene matches: 3. Germline V gives CDR1 SNHLY, CDR2 FYNNEI. The CDR3 runs 13 residues. CDR3 nucleotides: TGTGCCAGCAGTGGGGACAGGGGAGTGACCCAGTACTTC. Protein: CASSGDRGVTQYF.

V gene TRBV30 combines with J gene TRBJ1-5; D not resolved. Deletions cut 2 bases from V and 0 bases from J, with 5 bases between. This CDR3 is 13 amino acids long. Germline CDR1 GTSNPN, CDR2 SVGIG (reference sequence). This CDR3 reads CAWSYYSNQPQHF. In nucleotides, the CDR3 is TGTGCCTGGAGTTATTATAGCAATCAGCCCCAGCATTTT.

V gene TRBV6-5 combines with J gene TRBJ1-1; D gene ambiguous. V lost 6 bases and J 7 bases, leaving 9 bases between the germline ends. Germline V gene data show CDR1 as MNHEY and CDR2 as SVGAGI. There are 11 residues in the CDR3. CDR3 protein: CASRGKGEAFF. Here the CDR3 DNA reads TGTGCCAGCAGGGGGAAGGGTGAAGCTTTCTTT.

This clone was observed once. This sequence joins TRBV5-1 and TRBJ1-6; 7 bases align to TRBD1. The CDR3 extends over 16 amino acids. Trimming at V came to 3 bases and at J to 8 bases, leaving 11 bases not matched to a gene. Germline loops: CDR1 SGHRS, CDR2 YFSETQ. The CDR3 protein is CASSWGNRGGDSPLHF. For the CDR3, the DNA is TGCGCCAGCAGCTGGGGGAACAGGGGAGGCGATTCACCCCTCCACTTT. Together with reference TRBV5-1 and TRBJ1-6, the CDR3 gives the full variable domain: KAGVTQTPRYLIKTRGQQVTLSCSPISGHRSVSWYQQTPGQGLQFLFEYFSETQRNKGNFPGRFSGRQFSNSRSEMNVSTLELGDSALYLCASSWGNRGGDSPLHFGNGTRLTVT.

The chain couples TRBV18 to TRBJ2-7; TRBD1 matches at 8 bases. This CDR3 is 13 amino acids long. Germline V gives CDR1 KGHSH, CDR2 LQKENI. V shed 5 bases, J shed 3 bases, and the junction held 3 bases outside the gene matches. The CDR3 nucleotides read TGTGCCAGCTCAATCGGACAGGGCTACGAGCAGTACTTC. As protein: CASSIGQGYEQYF.

CDR3 residues: CASSLDSGRSPTQYF. The CDR3 DNA sequence: TGTGCCAGCAGCTTAGACAGCGGTCGCTCTCCTACGCAGTATTTT. V gene TRBV7-8 combines with J gene TRBJ2-3, with D possibly TRBD2 on 5 matching bases. CDR1 is SGHVS, CDR2 FQNEAQ, per germline. CDR3 size: 15 residues. The V gene lost 1 base and the J gene lost 8 bases, with 16 bases spanning the gap.

This chain joins TRBV6-6 and TRBJ2-7; TRBD2 aligns across 7 bases. The CDR3 spans 12 residues. CDR1 and CDR2 (germline): MNHNY, SVGAGI (reference sequence). In DNA, the CDR3 is TGTGCTGGGGGGGGACCAACCTACGAGCAGTACTTC. Translation gives CAGGGPTYEQYF.

J is TRBJ1-2 and V is TRBV5-1; a possible D gene is TRBD1 (5 bases). Trimming took 0 bases from V and 3 from J, leaving 15 bases between them. Per germline, CDR1 SGHRS and CDR2 YFSETQ. This CDR3 is built from 16 residues. The CDR3 here is CASSLGGTLRDYGYTF. Written as DNA, the CDR3 is TGCGCCAGCAGCTTGGGCGGGACCCTGCGAGACTATGGCTACACCTTC.

This clone has only a few counts. The chain uses TRBV28 and TRBJ2-3; D possibly matches TRBD1 or TRBD2 (5 bases each). CDR1 is MDHEN, CDR2 SYDVKM, per germline. The CDR3 has 16 amino acids. Trimming took off 2 bases at V and 1 base at J, with 13 bases between the two ends. The CDR3 loop is CASSLISRGGTDTQYF. CDR3 nucleotide sequence: TGTGCCAGCAGTTTAATTTCGAGGGGAGGCACAGATACGCAGTATTTT. Using reference TRBV28 and TRBJ2-3 for the parts outside the CDR3, the full variable domain is DVKVTQSSRYLVKRTGEKVFLECVQDMDHENMFWYRQDPGLGLRLIYFSYDVKMKEKGDIPEGYSVSREKKERFSLILESASTNQTSMYLCASSLISRGGTDTQYFGPGTRLTVL.

This clone was seen only once. V is TRBV4-2 and J is TRBJ2-1, with 9 bases that match TRBD1. V was clipped by 3 bases and J by 8 bases; unmatched bases: 8. Per germline, CDR1 LGHNA and CDR2 YNFKEQ. The CDR3 length is 15 residues. In DNA form, the CDR3 reads TGTGCCAGCAGCCACAGGACAGGGGCAGGGGATGAGCAGTTCTTC. Translation: CASSHRTGAGDEQFF.

By share of the sample, this clone is medium-sized. V usage is TRBV5-1 and J usage is TRBJ2-1; a weak D match, TRBD1 (6 bases). Germline assignment: CDR1 SGHRS and CDR2 YFSETQ. The V end was cut by 4 bases, the J end by 4 bases, with 15 bases between. The CDR3 is 15 residues long. The DNA of the CDR3 is TGCGCCAGCAGCCCCCCGGGACACCTATACAATGAGCAGTTCTTC. This gives the protein CASSPPGHLYNEQFF.

V is TRBV5-6 and J is TRBJ1-1; D ambiguous. Trimming cost V 1 base and J 0 bases, with 13 bases left between them. Germline V CDR1 and CDR2: SGHDT, YYEEEE. This CDR3 contains 16 residues. The CDR3 DNA is TGTGCCAGCAGCTTGTGGGTTGAGGTGATGAACACTGAAGCTTTCTTT. Its translation: CASSLWVEVMNTEAFF.

The chain uses TRBV5-8 and TRBJ1-2; the D gene is possibly TRBD1 (6 bases). Germline CDR1 is SGHTS and CDR2 is YDEGEE. The CDR3 runs 14 residues. V was trimmed by 3 bases and J by 2 bases, leaving 11 bases between them. CDR3 sequence: CASSWGPVNYGYTF. The CDR3 region has the DNA TGTGCCAGCAGCTGGGGGCCAGTGAACTATGGCTACACCTTC.

The chain uses TRBV5-4 and TRBJ2-5, with D possibly TRBD2 on 6 matching bases. V was cut by 0 bases and J by 9 bases, with 9 bases left in between. The CDR3 consists of 12 residues. CDR1 and CDR2 (germline): SGHNT, YYREEE (reference sequence). The CDR3 nucleotides are TGTGCCAGCAGCTTGGACGGAGGGGCCCAGTACTTC. Translation: CASSLDGGAQYF.

The gene calls are TRBV19 and TRBJ1-6, with TRBD1 identical over 8 bases. This CDR3 is built from 18 residues. The junction had 15 bases not matched to a gene; V was cut back by 5 bases and J by 6 bases. Germline CDR1 reads LNHDA; CDR2 reads SQIVND (reference sequence). Here the CDR3 reads CASSVDGTGELSNSPLHF. CDR3 bases: TGTGCCAGTAGTGTGGATGGGACAGGCGAACTTTCTAATTCACCCCTCCACTTT.

This clone was seen a handful of times. The chain joins TRBV2 to TRBJ1-5, with D hard to call. This CDR3 contains 14 residues. V lost 4 bases, J lost 1 base, and 8 bases lay in between. Germline assignment: CDR1 SNHLY and CDR2 FYNNEI. The CDR3 nucleotides are TGTGCCAGCAGTGGGCCAGTGAGCAATCAGCCCCAGCATTTT. Amino acid sequence: CASSGPVSNQPQHF.

The chain has TRBV7-4 and TRBJ2-7, with 7 bases aligning to TRBD1. J gave up 2 bases and V 5 bases, and 6 bases lay outside the gene matches. CDR3 length equals 14 residues. Germline-derived CDR1 and CDR2 are SGHVT and SQSDAQ. The CDR3 loop is CASSHGDSPYEQYF. CDR3 nucleotides: TGTGCCAGCAGCCATGGGGACAGCCCCTACGAGCAGTACTTC.

The V and J genes are TRBV19 and TRBJ1-4, with D possibly matching TRBD1 (5 bases). This CDR3 has 14 residues. Germline-derived CDR1 and CDR2 are LNHDA and SQIVND (reference sequence). V was trimmed by 8 bases and J by 4 bases, leaving 14 bases between them. This CDR3 reads CASSPTANNEKLFF. In DNA form, the CDR3 reads TGTGCCAGTTCCCCGACAGCTAATAATGAAAAACTGTTTTTT.

The CDR3 DNA sequence: TGCGCCAGCAGTCAATCGTCGGAGGGGCAAGAGACCCAGTACTTC. The encoded protein is CASSQSSEGQETQYF. The chain combines TRBV23-1 with TRBJ2-5, with D possibly matching TRBD2 (6 bases). TRBV23-1 is marked as an open reading frame, function uncertain. V gave up 0 bases and J gave up 2 bases, with 10 bases separating them. The CDR3 sequence is 15 residues long.

The gene calls are TRBV27 and TRBJ2-5, with 10 nucleotides matching TRBD2. V dropped 2 bases and J dropped 5; count of bases not matched to a gene: 8. The CDR3 totals 16 residues. CDR1 is MNHEY, CDR2 SMNVEV, per germline (reference sequence). This chain's CDR3 is CASSLQLAGAGETQYF. As DNA, the CDR3 is TGTGCCAGCAGTTTACAGCTAGCGGGGGCCGGGGAGACCCAGTACTTC.

V gene TRBV5-4 combines with J gene TRBJ2-3, with no clear D. This CDR3 is 13 amino acids long. Germline CDR1 reads SGHNT; CDR2 reads YYREEE (reference sequence). V was trimmed by 3 bases and J by 1 base, leaving 6 bases between them. The DNA for the CDR3 is TGTGCCAGCAGCTCTCGGGGCACAGATACGCAGTATTTT. Its translation is CASSSRGTDTQYF.

This clone was seen a handful of times. The J gene is TRBJ1-5, the V gene TRBV4-3; D gene ambiguous. The CDR3 runs to 15 residues. V lost 0 bases, J lost 6 bases, and 12 bases lay in between. Germline CDR1 reads LGHNA; CDR2 reads YSLEER. CDR3 nucleotide sequence: TGCGCCAGCAGCCAAGAGGGTTGGGGTTCTCAGCCCCAGCATTTT. Protein sequence: CASSQEGWGSQPQHF.

The rearrangement links TRBV7-9 to TRBJ1-4, with unresolved D. There are 14 residues in the CDR3. Germline CDR1 and CDR2: SEHNR and FQNEAQ (reference sequence). V dropped 1 base and J dropped 0 bases, with 3 bases sitting between them. CDR3 in amino acids: CASSLVSTNEKLFF. The DNA for the CDR3 is TGTGCCAGCAGCTTAGTTTCAACTAATGAAAAACTGTTTTTT.